The TCR beta chain under discussion was sequenced for a study of Ad26.COV2.S vaccination and SARS-CoV-2 variants. Across the whole study: The donor was enrolled in the Ad26.COV2.S arm of the COV1001 trial. The study's findings and limits: The authors reported substantial breadth in spike-specific CD8+ and CD4+ T cell responses after vaccination.

Germline V gene data show CDR1 as SGHNT and CDR2 as YYREEE (reference sequence). V shed 4 bases and J shed 0 bases, with 15 bases lying between them. This CDR3 contains 16 residues. In its sample, this clone was seen once. No antigen is known for it. Treatment meaning: roughly 18 received Ad26.COV2.S at low or high dose, single or two shots; several received placebo; per-sample allocation not given. Material that was analyzed had been drawn on day 63 after the first vaccine or placebo injection. The vaccine antigen was prefusion-stabilized Wuhan SARS-CoV-2 spike. Generated by immunoSEQ multiplex PCR, the TCRdb table keeps only in-frame clones and is missing some. In the table there are about 400,000 clones, about 80% of which are singletons.

The chain links TRBV5-4 to TRBJ2-3; tentative D call: TRBD2 (5 bases). The sequence was obtained from a person aged 18-65 years who received the Ad26.COV2.S COVID-19 vaccine or a placebo. This material consisted of peripheral blood, taken in a trial of Ad26.COV2.S vaccine versus placebo. The chain's CDR3 is CASSPPKGASTDTQYF. The CDR3 coding sequence is TGTGCCAGCAGCCCCCCCAAGGGAGCCAGCACAGATACGCAGTATTTT.